One sample yielded the 28 T cell receptor beta chains listed below, sequenced in a study of blood T cells in healthy people across ages. The authors ran a second PCR of roughly 6 to 12 cycles using a sample-barcoded 5' primer and a J-beta primer mix. TCRdb redid the calling of the 5' RACE reads with MiXCR, one entry per CDR3 protein. The data contain more than 1,000,000 distinct CDR3 sequences, approximately 26% of them singletons. The same data also contributed to another study, on T cells of mothers and their children.

The sample taken for sequencing was blood. These receptors were obtained from a girl aged 2 to 9 in good health.

This chain uses TRBV20-1 with TRBJ2-1; weak D call: TRBD2 (5 bases). The V gene lost 6 bases and the J gene lost 2 bases, with 17 bases spanning the gap. CDR3 length equals 15 residues. Germline values: CDR1 DFQATT, CDR2 SNEGSKA (reference sequence). CDR3 sequence: CSAGNIAITYNEQFF. CDR3 nucleotide sequence: TGCAGTGCCGGGAATATAGCGATCACCTACAATGAGCAGTTCTTC.

CDR3 protein: CASSPGLAGDGRIGELFF. Written as DNA, the CDR3 is TGCGCCAGCAGCCCGGGACTAGCGGGAGACGGGAGGATCGGGGAGCTGTTTTTT. The chain uses TRBV5-1 and TRBJ2-2; 14 nucleotides align to TRBD2. The germline gives CDR1 SGHRS, CDR2 YFSETQ. Unmatched junction bases numbered 12, after V lost 4 bases and J lost 7 bases. CDR3 length: 18 amino acids.

This clonotype was detected a few times. V usage is TRBV28 and J usage is TRBJ2-1; 10 bases fit TRBD2. Germline CDR1 is MDHEN and CDR2 is SYDVKM. This CDR3 has 14 residues. Trimming took 7 bases from V and 9 from J; bases not matched to a gene: 9. The CDR3 DNA follows: TGTGCCAGCAAATATAGCGGGAGGCTCACTGAGCAGTTCTTC. This translates into CASKYSGRLTEQFF. Supplemented by reference TRBV28 and TRBJ2-1, the full variable domain reads DVKVTQSSRYLVKRTGEKVFLECVQDMDHENMFWYRQDPGLGLRLIYFSYDVKMKEKGDIPEGYSVSREKKERFSLILESASTNQTSMYLCASKYSGRLTEQFFGPGTRLTVL.

This clonotype showed up just a few times. No DNA is shown, since the ends of the CDR3 on it are uncertain; the CDR3 is the one TCRdb lists. V usage is TRBV5-1 and J usage is TRBJ2-2; the table's D call TRBD2 went unverified against the DNA. The CDR3 is made up of 17 amino acids, end residues included. The germline CDR1 and CDR2 sequences are SGHRS and YFSETQ. Here the CDR3 reads CASSPGLAGGPLGSCFF.

The V and J genes are TRBV7-9 and TRBJ2-5, with D unclear. The CDR3 runs 12 residues. V was cut by 3 bases and J by 11 bases, with 13 bases left in between. The germline V gene has CDR1 SEHNR and CDR2 FQNEAQ (reference sequence). The CDR3 DNA reads as TGTGCCAGCAGCTTGAACCACTACGGGCAGTACTTC. Amino acids: CASSLNHYGQYF.

The J gene is TRBJ2-7, the V gene TRBV29-1; a possible D gene is TRBD1 (6 bases). From germline, CDR1 is SQVTM and CDR2 ANQGSEA. The ends were cut back, 2 bases at V and 4 bases at J, with 12 bases in the middle. This CDR3 is 13 amino acids long. The CDR3 is CSVELYREYEQYF. The CDR3 coding sequence is TGCAGCGTTGAATTGTACAGGGAATACGAGCAGTACTTC.

The gene calls are TRBV7-9 and TRBJ2-4, with D possibly matching TRBD2 (5 bases). CDR1 SEHNR and CDR2 FQNEAQ come from the germline V gene (reference sequence). The CDR3 spans 14 residues. V was shortened by 6 bases and J by 0 bases, with 9 bases between the two germline ends. The CDR3 nucleotides read TGTGCCAGCAGTTTCGGGAAAGCCAAAAACATTCAGTACTTC. Its protein is CASSFGKAKNIQYF.

V and J are TRBV7-9 and TRBJ1-1, with a possible D match to TRBD1 (5 bases). The germline CDR1 and CDR2 sequences are SEHNR and FQNEAQ (reference sequence). This CDR3 comprises 11 residues. Trimming left V 6 bases short and J 9 bases short, with 11 bases between. The DNA for the CDR3 is TGTGCCAGCAGTTACGACAGTCAAGCTTTCTTT. The encoded protein is CASSYDSQAFF. The whole variable domain, filled in from reference TRBV7-9 and TRBJ1-1, reads DTGVSQNPRHKITKRGQNVTFRCDPISEHNRLYWYRQTLGQGPEFLTYFQNEAQLEKSRLLSDRFSAERPKGSFSTLEIQRTEQGDSAMYLCASSYDSQAFFGQGTRLTVV.

The CDR3 nucleotides are TGCAGCGTTAGCCGCGGGAACAACGAGCAGTACTTC. Its protein is CSVSRGNNEQYF. This chain joins TRBV29-1 and TRBJ2-7, with D perhaps matching TRBD2 (6 bases). This CDR3 spans 12 amino acids. In germline, CDR1 is SQVTM, CDR2 ANQGSEA. The V end lost 5 bases, the J end lost 5 bases, and 13 bases lay between the germline ends.

This clonotype was found a few times. The chain recombines TRBV5-1 with TRBJ1-4, with D uncertain. Germline values: CDR1 SGHRS, CDR2 YFSETQ. The CDR3 has 13 amino acids. V lost 5 bases and J lost 4, with 9 bases in between. The CDR3 sequence is CASSGGNNEKLFF. Written as DNA, the CDR3 is TGCGCCAGCAGTGGCGGAAATAATGAAAAACTGTTTTTT.

This chain links TRBV7-2 with TRBJ2-3, with D unresolved. In germline, CDR1 is SGHTA, CDR2 FQGNSA. The V end lost 3 bases, the J end lost 7 bases, and 8 bases lay between the germline ends. The CDR3 spans 12 residues. The CDR3 DNA sequence: TGTGCCAGCAGCTTCGGGTGGAATACGCAGTATTTT. Protein sequence: CASSFGWNTQYF.

The V gene is TRBV6-5, the J gene TRBJ1-1; D is unresolved. V shed 11 bases and J shed 0 bases, with 16 bases lying between them. The CDR3 contains 14 residues. Germline CDR1 reads MNHEY; CDR2 reads SVGAGI. The DNA of the CDR3 is TGTGCCGTAATAGGTACCGGGATGAACACTGAAGCTTTCTTT. Protein product: CAVIGTGMNTEAFF.

This clonotype was found a few times. The chain joins TRBV14 to TRBJ2-1; D is undetermined. The CDR3 consists of 12 residues. Trimming shortened V by 0 bases and J by 12 bases, and 9 bases separated the two germline ends. CDR1 is SGHDN, CDR2 FVKESK, per germline. Here the CDR3 reads CASSQDGYGQFF. Here the CDR3 DNA reads TGTGCCAGCAGCCAAGACGGTTATGGGCAGTTCTTC.

The chain employs TRBV9 and TRBJ2-2; D not certain. The CDR3 spans 14 residues. Germline CDR1 and CDR2: SGDLS and YYNGEE. V lost 4 bases, J lost 7 bases, and 14 bases lay in between. The CDR3: CASSPDLVSGELFF. DNA of the CDR3: TGTGCCAGCAGCCCCGATCTAGTAAGCGGGGAGCTGTTTTTT.

This clonotype was counted a few times. The V and J genes are TRBV29-1 and TRBJ2-2; TRBD1 aligns across 7 bases. Trimming took 4 bases from V and 5 from J; bases not matched to a gene: 7. Per the germline V gene, CDR1 is SQVTM and CDR2 is ANQGSEA. The CDR3 is 14 amino acids. The CDR3 DNA reads TGCAGCGTTGCACAGGGGAAAGGGACCGGGGAGCTGTTTTTT. As protein: CSVAQGKGTGELFF.

Only a few counts were recorded for this clonotype. The chain couples TRBV7-2 to TRBJ2-5, with D tentatively TRBD2 (7 bases). With the DNA end fitting TRBJ2-1 better, the J assignment may be wrong. Per the germline V gene, CDR1 is SGHTA and CDR2 is FQGNSA. The CDR3 is made up of 15 amino acids. Here the CDR3 DNA reads TGTGCCAGCAGCTTAGGGGGGGGGCGGTCCAATGAGCAGTTCTTC. This codes for CASSLGGGRSNEQFF.

The chain carries TRBV12-3 or TRBV12-4 and TRBJ1-1; possibly TRBD1 for D (5 bases). V was pared by 6 bases and J by 9 bases, with 14 bases between. The CDR3 has 12 residues. The CDR3 region has the DNA TGTGCCAGCAGCTTCGTGGGGCTAAAAGCTTTCTTT. Its translation: CASSFVGLKAFF.

This clonotype was found once. The chain is built from TRBV2 and TRBJ1-1, with D possibly TRBD1 on 6 matching bases. The CDR3 length is 13 residues. The V gene's germline CDR1 is SNHLY and CDR2 FYNNEI. Trimming removed 8 bases from V and 5 bases from J, with 15 bases in between. CDR3: CASVRWGQTEAFF. CDR3 coding DNA: TGTGCCAGCGTCCGATGGGGGCAAACTGAAGCTTTCTTT.

The rearrangement uses TRBV28 and TRBJ2-6; 7 bases align to TRBD1. Per the germline V gene, CDR1 is MDHEN and CDR2 is SYDVKM. The CDR3 length is 16 residues. J lost 4 bases, V lost 6 bases, and 9 bases had no gene match. As DNA, the CDR3 is TGTGCCAGCAGATTGTATGAGGGGGCCGGGGCCAACGTCCTGACTTTC. Its protein is CASRLYEGAGANVLTF.

In its sample, this clonotype was seen a few times. This chain connects TRBV20-1 to TRBJ2-5; D is perhaps TRBD1 or TRBD2 (5 bases each). Germline loops: CDR1 DFQATT, CDR2 SNEGSKA (reference sequence). The length of the CDR3 is 13 residues. Trimming took off 6 bases at V and 7 bases at J, with 18 bases between the two ends. The CDR3 nucleotides are TGCAGTGCCCTCCTCGGGGCAGCCGGGACCCAGTACTTC. It codes for CSALLGAAGTQYF.

This chain connects TRBV7-9 to TRBJ2-5; 10 bases fit TRBD1. With the DNA end fitting TRBJ2-7 better, the J assignment may be wrong. The CDR3 is 15 amino acids. Germline V gene lookup returns CDR1 SEHNR and CDR2 FQNEAQ (reference sequence). CDR3 in amino acids: CASSFSGQGVSEQYF. The CDR3 coding sequence is TGTGCCAGCAGCTTTTCAGGACAGGGGGTCTCCGAGCAGTACTTC.

This chain connects TRBV4-3 to TRBJ2-4, with D possibly TRBD2 on 7 matching bases. V shed 0 bases and J shed 8 bases, with 14 bases lying between them. In germline, CDR1 is LGHNA, CDR2 YSLEER. The CDR3 totals 15 residues. CDR3 in DNA: TGCGCCAGCAGCCAAGATCGCGAGGGGGGGGACATTCAGTACTTC. Encoded protein: CASSQDREGGDIQYF.

This chain joins TRBV25-1 and TRBJ2-7; D uncertain. CDR1 is MGHDK, CDR2 SYGVNS, per germline. CDR3 length: 12 amino acids. V lost 8 bases and J lost 5, with 13 bases in between. CDR3 nucleotides: TGTGCCAGCGCCCCGTGGGTCCACGAGCAGTACTTC. It specifies CASAPWVHEQYF.

The chain recombines TRBV4-1 with TRBJ2-5; TRBD1 aligns across 9 bases. This CDR3 comprises 17 residues. V dropped 4 bases and J dropped 2; count of bases not matched to a gene: 11. The V gene's germline CDR1 is MGHRA and CDR2 YSYEKL. Here the CDR3 reads CASSRITGGAFQETQYF. The CDR3 bases are TGCGCCAGCAGCCGAATTACAGGGGGCGCTTTTCAAGAGACCCAGTACTTC.

The rearrangement joins TRBV5-1 to TRBJ1-2; TRBD1 is a possible D gene (5 bases). Germline CDR1 reads SGHRS; CDR2 reads YFSETQ. V lost 1 base and J 0 bases, leaving 19 bases between the germline ends. The CDR3 runs 18 residues. The DNA of the CDR3 is TGCGCCAGCAGCTTGCTGCGTAAGCCGGGACGTACTAACTATGGCTACACCTTC. This codes for CASSLLRKPGRTNYGYTF. The full variable domain, its missing parts supplied by reference TRBV5-1 and TRBJ1-2, is KAGVTQTPRYLIKTRGQQVTLSCSPISGHRSVSWYQQTPGQGLQFLFEYFSETQRNKGNFPGRFSGRQFSNSRSEMNVSTLELGDSALYLCASSLLRKPGRTNYGYTFGSGTRLTVV.

This clonotype was recorded many times. The CDR3 DNA reads as TGTGCCAGCAGCTTGACTAGCGGGAGGACAGATACGCAGTATTTT. It specifies CASSLTSGRTDTQYF. J is TRBJ2-3 and V is TRBV7-2, with 13 bases matching TRBD2. The germline gives CDR1 SGHTA, CDR2 FQGNSA. The length of the CDR3 is 15 residues. The ends lost 3 bases at V and 3 bases at J; junction bases unmatched: 0.

A few counts support this clonotype. The chain is built from TRBV14 and TRBJ1-4, with TRBD1 matching 9 bases. Germline V gene sequence: CDR1 SGHDN, CDR2 FVKESK. V dropped 4 bases and J dropped 0; count of bases not matched to a gene: 9. This CDR3 spans 18 amino acids. Written as DNA, the CDR3 is TGTGCCAGCAGCCGAACAGACAGGGGGGTAACAACTAATGAAAAACTGTTTTTT. It translates to CASSRTDRGVTTNEKLFF.

This chain joins TRBV4-1 and TRBJ2-1; TRBD2 matches at 9 bases. Germline CDR1 is MGHRA and CDR2 is YSYEKL. Trimming took 0 bases from V and 9 from J; bases not matched to a gene: 6. This CDR3 is built from 15 residues. The CDR3 region has the DNA TGCGCCAGCAGCCAAGAAGGACTAGCGATGGCTGAGCAGTTCTTC. Translated, it gives CASSQEGLAMAEQFF.